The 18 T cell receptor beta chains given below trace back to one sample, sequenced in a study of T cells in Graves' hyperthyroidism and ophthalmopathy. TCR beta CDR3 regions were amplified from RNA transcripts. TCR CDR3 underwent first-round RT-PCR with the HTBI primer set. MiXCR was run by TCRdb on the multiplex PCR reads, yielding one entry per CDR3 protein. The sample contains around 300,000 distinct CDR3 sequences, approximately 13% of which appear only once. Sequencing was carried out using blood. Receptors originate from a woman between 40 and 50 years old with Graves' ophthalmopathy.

Here the CDR3 DNA reads TGTGCCAGCAGCCAAGACCCCGGGACTAGCGGGAGGGCCGGAGATACGCAGTATTTT. Amino acids: CASSQDPGTSGRAGDTQYF. V and J are TRBV3-1 and TRBJ2-3; TRBD2 matches at 16 bases. This CDR3 has 19 amino acids. The trim removed 0 bases at V and 5 bases at J, leaving 8 bases unmatched. Germline CDR1 LGHDT, CDR2 YNNKEL (reference sequence).

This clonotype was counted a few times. The CDR3 reads CASSLYRELADTQYF. CDR3 DNA sequence: TGTGCCAGCAGCTTATACAGGGAGCTTGCGGATACGCAGTATTTT. The chain combines TRBV11-3 with TRBJ2-3, with D tentatively TRBD1 (6 bases). The CDR3 consists of 15 residues. CDR1 and CDR2 from the germline V gene are SGHNT and YENEEA. The V and J ends lost 2 bases and 6 bases respectively, with 15 bases between them. Filled out from reference TRBV11-3 and TRBJ2-3, the complete variable domain reads EAGVVQSPRYKIIEKKQPVAFWCNPISGHNTLYWYLQNLGQGPELLIRYENEEAVDDSQLPKDRFSAERLKGVDSTLKIQPAELGDSAVYLCASSLYRELADTQYFGPGTRLTVL.

The CDR3 region has the DNA TGTGCCAGTAGTGGTCAGGTGATTAATTCACCCCTCCACTTT. It translates to CASSGQVINSPLHF. The chain links TRBV19 to TRBJ1-6; D unresolved. The germline CDR1 and CDR2 sequences are LNHDA and SQIVND (reference sequence). Trimming left V 5 bases short and J 6 bases short, with 11 bases between. The CDR3 is made up of 14 amino acids.

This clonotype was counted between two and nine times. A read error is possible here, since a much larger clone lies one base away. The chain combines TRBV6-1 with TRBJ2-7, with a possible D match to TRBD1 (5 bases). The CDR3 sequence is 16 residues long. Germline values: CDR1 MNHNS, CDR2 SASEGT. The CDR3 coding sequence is TGTGCCCGCAGCCCAGCGTTAGCCCCGCTCAGGGCCGAGCAGTACTTC. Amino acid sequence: CARSPALAPLRAEQYF.

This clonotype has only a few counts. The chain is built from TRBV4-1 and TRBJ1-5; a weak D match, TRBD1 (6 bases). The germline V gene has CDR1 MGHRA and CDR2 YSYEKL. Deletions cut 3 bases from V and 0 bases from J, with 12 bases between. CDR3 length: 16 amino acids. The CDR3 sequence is CASSQGGGFSNQPQHF. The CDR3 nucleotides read TGCGCCAGCAGCCAGGGGGGGGGCTTTAGCAATCAGCCCCAGCATTTT.

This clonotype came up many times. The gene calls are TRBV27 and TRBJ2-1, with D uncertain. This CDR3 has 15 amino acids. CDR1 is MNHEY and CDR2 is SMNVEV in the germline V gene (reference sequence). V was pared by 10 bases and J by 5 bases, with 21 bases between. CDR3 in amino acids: CATSNLGYLNNEQFF. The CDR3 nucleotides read TGTGCCACCTCGAACTTAGGCTACCTTAACAATGAGCAGTTCTTC.

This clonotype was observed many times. CDR3 sequence: CASRLSGAAGEQYF. The DNA for the CDR3 is TGTGCCAGCAGGCTGAGCGGGGCGGCGGGGGAGCAGTACTTC. This sequence joins TRBV28 and TRBJ2-7; 7 positions agree with TRBD2. Looked up from germline, CDR1 is MDHEN and CDR2 is SYDVKM. The CDR3 is 14 amino acids. The ends lost 6 bases at V and 7 bases at J; junction bases unmatched: 12.

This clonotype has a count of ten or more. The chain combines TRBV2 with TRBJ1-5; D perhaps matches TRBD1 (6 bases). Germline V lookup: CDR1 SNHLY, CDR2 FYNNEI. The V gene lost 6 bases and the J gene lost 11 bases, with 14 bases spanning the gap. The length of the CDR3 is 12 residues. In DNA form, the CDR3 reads TGTGCCAGCAGCGGACAGAGGGGTTCCCAGCATTTT. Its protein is CASSGQRGSQHF.

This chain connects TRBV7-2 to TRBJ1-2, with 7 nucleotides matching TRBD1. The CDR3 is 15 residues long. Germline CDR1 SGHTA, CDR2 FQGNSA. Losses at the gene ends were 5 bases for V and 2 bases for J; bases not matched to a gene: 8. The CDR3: CASSSRQGANYGYTF. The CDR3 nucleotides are TGTGCCAGCAGCAGCCGACAGGGTGCAAACTATGGCTACACCTTC.

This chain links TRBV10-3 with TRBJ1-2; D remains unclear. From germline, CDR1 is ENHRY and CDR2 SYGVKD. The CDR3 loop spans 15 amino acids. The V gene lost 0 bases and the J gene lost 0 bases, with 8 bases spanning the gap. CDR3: CAISESGPANYGYTF. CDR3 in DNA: TGTGCCATCAGTGAGTCTGGGCCTGCTAACTATGGCTACACCTTC.

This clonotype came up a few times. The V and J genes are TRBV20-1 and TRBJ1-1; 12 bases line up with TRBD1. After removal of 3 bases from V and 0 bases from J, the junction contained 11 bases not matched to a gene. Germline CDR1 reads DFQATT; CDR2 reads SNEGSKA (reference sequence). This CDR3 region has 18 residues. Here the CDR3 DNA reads TGCAGTGCTAGGCGGAGGGACAGGGGGCCCTCCGTGAACACTGAAGCTTTCTTT. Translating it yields CSARRRDRGPSVNTEAFF.

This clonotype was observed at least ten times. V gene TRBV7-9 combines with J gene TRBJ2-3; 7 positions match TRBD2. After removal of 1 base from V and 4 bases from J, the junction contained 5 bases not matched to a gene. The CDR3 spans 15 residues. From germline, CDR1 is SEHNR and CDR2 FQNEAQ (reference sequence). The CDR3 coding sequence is TGTGCCAGCAGCTTAGGAGGGAGGGCCTCAGATACGCAGTATTTT. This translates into CASSLGGRASDTQYF.

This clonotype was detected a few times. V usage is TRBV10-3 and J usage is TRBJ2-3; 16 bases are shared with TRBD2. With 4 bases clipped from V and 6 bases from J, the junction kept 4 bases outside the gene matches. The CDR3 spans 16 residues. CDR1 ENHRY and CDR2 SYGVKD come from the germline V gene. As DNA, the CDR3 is TGTGCCATCAGTGGGGGACTAGCGGGAGGGAGCGATACGCAGTATTTT. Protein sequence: CAISGGLAGGSDTQYF.

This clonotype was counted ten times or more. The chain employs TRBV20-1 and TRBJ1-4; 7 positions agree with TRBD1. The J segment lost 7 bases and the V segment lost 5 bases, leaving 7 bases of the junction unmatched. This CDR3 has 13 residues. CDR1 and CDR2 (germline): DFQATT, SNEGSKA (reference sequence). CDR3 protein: CSARQGGREKLFF. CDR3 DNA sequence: TGCAGTGCTCGACAGGGCGGGCGTGAAAAACTGTTTTTT.

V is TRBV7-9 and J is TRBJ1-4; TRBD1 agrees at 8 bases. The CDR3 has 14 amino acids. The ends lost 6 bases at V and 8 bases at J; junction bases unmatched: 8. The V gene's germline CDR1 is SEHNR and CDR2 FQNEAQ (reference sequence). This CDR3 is CASSSGGFREKLFF. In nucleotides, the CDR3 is TGTGCCAGCAGTTCAGGGGGCTTCAGGGAAAAACTGTTTTTT.

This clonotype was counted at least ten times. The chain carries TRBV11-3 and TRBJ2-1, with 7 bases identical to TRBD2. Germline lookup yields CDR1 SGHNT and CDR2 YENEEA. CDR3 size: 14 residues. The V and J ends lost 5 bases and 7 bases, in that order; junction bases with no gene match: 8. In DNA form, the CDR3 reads TGTGCCAGCAGCCAGAAGACTAGCTCGAATGAGCAGTTCTTC. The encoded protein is CASSQKTSSNEQFF.

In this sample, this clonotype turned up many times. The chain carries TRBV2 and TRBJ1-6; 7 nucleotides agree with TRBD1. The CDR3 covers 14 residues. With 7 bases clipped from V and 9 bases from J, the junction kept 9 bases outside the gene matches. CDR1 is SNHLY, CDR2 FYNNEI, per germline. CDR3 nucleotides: TGTGCCAGCACGAGAGGGACAGACGGTTCACCCCTCCACTTT. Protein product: CASTRGTDGSPLHF.

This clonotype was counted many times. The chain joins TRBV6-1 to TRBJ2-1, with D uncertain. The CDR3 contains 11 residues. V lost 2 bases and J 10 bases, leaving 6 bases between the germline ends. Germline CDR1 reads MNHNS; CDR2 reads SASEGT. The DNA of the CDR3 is TGTGCCAGCAGTGAACCCTTAGAGCAGTTCTTC. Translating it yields CASSEPLEQFF.